Listed here is a single T cell receptor (beta chain). This clonotype was seen ten or more times. No cognate antigen has been identified for it. No clone much larger than this one lies a single base away; base qualities are absent. Receptor amplification or capture employed PCR. The sequencer was an Illumina HiSeq 2500. To normalize quantification of the TCRbeta repertoire, the TCR libraries were built with molecular barcoding that relied on unique molecular identifiers. TCRdb redid the processing of the public reads, applying fastp at Q25 and MiXCR, and retained in-frame beta chains. All rows with the same CDR3 protein become a single entry with the most common DNA and genes. Within this sample are 200,000 to 250,000 distinct CDR3 sequences, with under 13% of them counted one time only. The leading ten clones occupy over 25% of the sample. This record comes from a study of T-cell reconstitution after alpha-beta-depleted transplantation in children (dated by TCRdb to 2016 to 2017). Context from the whole study: Using TCR repertoire profiling, the study quantitatively followed how T-cell immune reconstitution unfolded in children after TCRalphabeta/CD19-depleted allogeneic hematopoietic cell transplantation. The study at large found these results: Over the following months the frequencies of hyperexpanded clones went down, and after one year T-cell counts and TCRbeta diversity were mostly credited to newly produced T cells. Apparently early alphabetaT-cell count recovery about two months after transplant reportedly relied on only several hundred rapidly expanded clones derived from non-depleted graft cells. In some patients, the high TCRbeta diversity seen at day 60 was put down to recipient T cells and intrathymic progenitors that had survived conditioning.

The sample's treatment or condition, from its label and the paper: allogeneic hematopoietic cell transplantation with graft depleted of TCRalphabeta T cells and CD19 B cells. Transplant recipients were children who received TCRalphabeta/CD19-depleted allogeneic hematopoietic cell grafts. V lost 1 base and J lost 0 bases; the stretch between them is 11 bases long. The CDR3 measures 16 amino acids from cysteine to phenylalanine. The sequence is cut down to CDR3 DNA, 48 bases in frame from base 1. As encoded in the germline V gene, CDR1 is SGHRS while CDR2 is YFSETQ. The sample consisted of PBMCs, taken before TCRalphabeta/CD19-depleted stem cell transplant. This receptor chain uses TRBV5-1 and TRBJ1-3; tentative D gene TRBD1, with 5 bases matching. The receptor comes from a child under two years old with acute myeloid leukemia, due to receive a stem cell transplant. The CDR3 protein is CASSLYPGRSGNTIYF. The DNA sequence reads TGCGCCAGCAGCTTGTACCCGGGGCGCTCTGGAAACACCATATATTTT.